This T cell receptor beta chain was obtained from a study of blood T cell repertoires in COVID-19. Background on the study: COVID-19 samples, acute and convalescent, were from the United States, Italy and Spain. PBMCs, B-cell-depleted T cells, or T cells were the source of the cDNA or gDNA that made up the material.

The trim removed 6 bases at V and 6 bases at J, leaving 5 bases unmatched. Germline CDR1 reads MNHEY; CDR2 reads SVGAGI. The length of the CDR3 is 14 residues. The repertoire was sequenced with immunoSEQ multiplex PCR; TCRdb's copy has only in-frame clones and lacks some. The table lists 50,000 to 55,000 clones, about 85% of them singletons, with approximately 6.5% in the top ten. The J gene is TRBJ2-3, the V gene TRBV6-5; the match to TRBD2 covers 11 bases. The sequenced material came from peripheral blood. The origin of this receptor is a man aged 60 to 75 with acute or convalescent COVID-19. CDR3 nucleotide sequence: TGTGCCAGCAGCCCGACTAGCGGGACGGATACGCAGTATTTT. It is translated as CASSPTSGTDTQYF.